This TCR beta chain emerged from a study of T cells in localized non-small cell lung cancer. Remarks on this clone: Its specificity is not known.

The study, taken as a whole, reports: Without multi-region sequencing, intratumor heterogeneity could not be excluded. Uninvolved adjacent lung had the highest recorded T cell clonality, with tumor below it. A higher density of T cells in blood coincided with extended overall survival.

Trimming removed 9 bases at V and 15 bases at J, with 15 bases between. Germline CDR1 reads MDHEN; CDR2 reads SYDVKM. CDR3 length: 10 residues. Repertoires were generated with immunoSEQ multiplex PCR, while TCRdb's copy carries only in-frame clones and drops some. This repertoire shows approximately 49,000 clones, around 77% found once; its top ten account for about a sixth. This sample comprised peripheral blood, obtained before any cancer treatment. This TCR was sampled from a man aged 40 to 70 with stage I squamous cell lung carcinoma. The rearrangement uses TRBV28 and TRBJ2-1; either TRBD1 or TRBD2 may fit D (5 bases each). The CDR3 is CASAGTGRFF. The CDR3 DNA sequence: TGTGCCAGTGCCGGGACCGGCAGGTTCTTC.